This T cell receptor beta chain was recovered during a study of T cells in Graves' hyperthyroidism and ophthalmopathy. Study details: Peripheral blood was taken when the disease was first diagnosed, before any treatment began.

The source material, RNA transcripts, was used to amplify TCR beta CDR3 regions. An initial round of RT-PCR targeting the TCR CDR3 relied on the HTBI primer set. TCRdb reprocessed the multiplex PCR reads with MiXCR, giving one entry per CDR3 protein. The data contain over 400,000 distinct CDR3 sequences, under 25% of them seen just once; the ten biggest clones take up 45% to 55%. Germline V gives CDR1 SNHLY, CDR2 FYNNEI. The CDR3 contains 14 residues. This clonotype has just one count. This may come from a read error, since a much larger clone is one base off. The TCR originated in a woman between 65 and 79 years old with Graves' ophthalmopathy. The J gene is TRBJ1-4, the V gene TRBV2; D is uncertain. Input material: blood. CDR3: CARSPGIGVLKLFF. CDR3 bases: TGTGCCCGCAGCCCCGGGATCGGGGTCTTGAAACTGTTTTTT.